The table lists the clone carrying this T cell receptor beta chain with many counts. No antigen is known for it. The entry originates in a study of T cells in Graves' hyperthyroidism and ophthalmopathy. RNA transcripts provided the source from which TCR beta CDR3 regions were amplified. Researchers ran a first-round RT-PCR on the TCR CDR3 using the HTBI primer set. TCRdb used MiXCR to reprocess the multiplex PCR reads, holding one entry per CDR3 protein. The sample lists some 620,000 distinct CDR3 sequences, under 20% seen once, with around 4% in the top ten. Between the trimmed V and J ends, which lost 6 bases and 11 bases, there was a span of 11 bases. Germline V CDR1 and CDR2: MDHEN, SYDVKM. This CDR3 contains 11 residues. Study conclusions and caveats: Among thyroid clonotypes expanded above 0.001, most also appeared in blood. From stable hyperthyroidism, ophthalmopathy was set apart by a 13 V-J model.

The gene calls are TRBV28 and TRBJ1-5, with D possibly being TRBD1 (5 bases). The origin of this receptor is a woman aged 25 to 39 with Graves' hyperthyroidism. Material: blood. The chain's CDR3 is CASRGVRAQHF. The CDR3 coding sequence is TGTGCCAGCAGGGGGGTAAGGGCCCAGCATTTT.